Shown below are 31 T cell receptor beta chains from a single sample sequenced in a study of T-cell memory formation after mild COVID-19. Using its own MiXCR run on the 5' RACE reads, TCRdb lists one record per CDR3 protein. The sample yields 250,000 to 350,000 distinct CDR3 sequences, roughly an eighth seen once. The sequencing sample was made of PBMCs or a T cell subset sorted from them (not recorded which). These receptors were collected from a man between 18 and 29 years old who had mild COVID-19 (a few samples of this study predate the infection). Cell type and time point are not known.

This clonotype was found a few times. This sequence joins TRBV20-1 and TRBJ2-1, with D unclear. Germline CDR1 DFQATT, CDR2 SNEGSKA (reference sequence). This CDR3 has 12 amino acids. With 5 bases removed from V and 0 bases from J, the gap between germline ends came to 5 bases. The CDR3 DNA is TGCAGTGCTGCCTCCTCCTACAATGAGCAGTTCTTC. This translates into CSAASSYNEQFF.

There are a few counts of this clonotype. The CDR3 DNA reads as TGTGCCAGCCAGATGGACCATGAGCAGTTCTTC. Its protein product is CASQMDHEQFF. The gene calls are TRBV7-9 and TRBJ2-1, with D unresolved. CDR3 length: 11 amino acids. Germline values: CDR1 SEHNR, CDR2 FQNEAQ (reference sequence). V lost 8 bases to trimming and J lost 8 bases, with 10 bases between them.

This clonotype has ten or more counts. This chain joins TRBV7-6 and TRBJ2-5; 10 bases map to TRBD2. Germline lookup yields CDR1 SGHVS and CDR2 FNYEAQ. CDR3 length equals 19 residues. Trimming took 5 bases from V and 1 from J; bases not matched to a gene: 16. CDR3 loop: CASSLIPPGLAGGQETQYF. The CDR3, as DNA: TGTGCCAGCAGCCTAATCCCCCCCGGCTTAGCGGGGGGCCAAGAGACCCAGTACTTC.

A few counts support this clonotype. The rearrangement links TRBV27 to TRBJ2-2; perhaps TRBD1 as D (6 bases). The CDR3 runs 14 residues. CDR1 and CDR2 (germline): MNHEY, SMNVEV (reference sequence). Trimming took off 4 bases at V and 8 bases at J, with 14 bases between the two ends. CDR3 protein: CASSSLLRGGELFF. The CDR3 nucleotides are TGTGCCAGCAGTTCCCTCTTGAGGGGGGGGGAGCTGTTTTTT.

This clonotype was seen more than once but under ten times. The J gene is TRBJ1-2, the V gene TRBV12-3 or TRBV12-4; TRBD1 matches at 9 bases. The CDR3 contains 14 residues. V lost 5 bases, J lost 8 bases, and 9 bases stayed unmatched. CDR3 in DNA: TGTGCCAGCAGTGACCCCGGGACAGGGTCGGGCTACACCTTC. Protein sequence: CASSDPGTGSGYTF.

The chain has TRBV4-3 and TRBJ2-4, with D possibly being TRBD1 or TRBD2 (5 bases each). The CDR3 sequence is 14 residues long. The ends were cut back, 5 bases at V and 8 bases at J, with 16 bases in the middle. Germline V CDR1 and CDR2: LGHNA, YSLEER. CDR3 amino acids: CASSVFGGGDIQYF. Here the CDR3 DNA reads TGCGCCAGCAGCGTCTTCGGTGGGGGTGACATTCAGTACTTC.

This clonotype occurred a few times. The chain is built from TRBV6-6 and TRBJ2-3; 8 nucleotides match TRBD1. J lost 0 bases, V lost 6 bases, and 8 bases had no gene match. Germline V gene sequence: CDR1 MNHNY, CDR2 SVGAGI (reference sequence). The CDR3 covers 16 residues. CDR3 sequence reads: CASRRTGGSSTDTQYF. CDR3 sequence (DNA): TGTGCCAGCAGACGTACAGGGGGTTCTAGCACAGATACGCAGTATTTT.

The chain employs TRBV24-1 and TRBJ2-6; D not resolved. V gave up 5 bases and J gave up 0 bases, with 10 bases separating them. CDR1 and CDR2 from the germline V gene are KGHDR and SFDVKD. The CDR3 has 16 amino acids. The CDR3 here is CATSGGPSSGANVLTF. The CDR3 nucleotides read TGTGCCACCAGTGGGGGTCCTTCCTCTGGGGCCAACGTCCTGACTTTC.

There are a few counts of this clonotype. The rearrangement uses TRBV20-1 and TRBJ2-3, with 9 bases that match TRBD2. The V gene end was trimmed by 5 bases and the J gene end by 0 bases; junction bases not matched to a gene: 9. The length of the CDR3 is 16 residues. Looked up from germline, CDR1 is DFQATT and CDR2 is SNEGSKA (reference sequence). The CDR3 DNA follows: TGCAGTGCTCGCACCATTGCGGGGGGGAGCACAGATACGCAGTATTTT. Its protein product is CSARTIAGGSTDTQYF.

V gene TRBV18 combines with J gene TRBJ1-1; no clear D. This CDR3 spans 15 amino acids. Germline V gene sequence: CDR1 KGHSH, CDR2 LQKENI. V lost 0 bases and J lost 3, with 11 bases in between. The DNA for the CDR3 is TGTGCCAGCTCACCACCGGGGAAAATGGACACTGAAGCTTTCTTT. Protein product: CASSPPGKMDTEAFF.

J is TRBJ2-7 and V is TRBV7-3, with 10 bases aligning to TRBD2. V lost 8 bases to trimming and J lost 3 bases; unmatched junction nucleotides: 19. Germline V gene lookup returns CDR1 SGHTA and CDR2 FQGTGA. This CDR3 has 18 residues. CDR3 sequence: CASATHQGLASFLYEQYV. The DNA of the CDR3 is TGTGCCAGCGCTACTCATCAGGGACTAGCGTCCTTTCTCTACGAGCAGTACGTC.

This clonotype has just a few counts. The CDR3 DNA sequence: TGCGCCAGCAGCTCATTCTCCGGCAATGAGCAGTTCTTC. It yields the protein CASSSFSGNEQFF. V and J are TRBV4-1 and TRBJ2-1, with no clear D. Germline lookup yields CDR1 MGHRA and CDR2 YSYEKL. The CDR3 contains 13 residues. V was cut by 5 bases and J by 6 bases, with 11 bases left in between.

This clonotype has a handful of counts. The chain carries TRBV4-2 and TRBJ1-1; D is ambiguous. The V gene's germline CDR1 is LGHNA and CDR2 YNFKEQ. The CDR3 length is 11 residues. Trimming removed 3 bases from V and 4 bases from J, with 3 bases in between. CDR3 amino acids: CASSHLTEAFF. DNA of the CDR3: TGTGCCAGCAGCCATCTCACTGAAGCTTTCTTT.

A single count supports this clonotype. The V and J genes are TRBV25-1 and TRBJ2-7, with 10 bases aligning to TRBD1. The V gene's germline CDR1 is MGHDK and CDR2 SYGVNS. The CDR3 contains 16 residues. After removal of 2 bases from V and 1 base from J, the junction contained 5 bases not matched to a gene. Here the CDR3 reads CASSEEDRGASYEQYF. The CDR3 DNA follows: TGTGCCAGCAGTGAAGAGGACAGGGGGGCGTCCTACGAGCAGTACTTC.

V is TRBV5-1 and J is TRBJ2-7, with 9 bases matching TRBD1. The V segment lost 0 bases and the J segment 1 base; nucleotides outside the gene matches: 5. Per the germline V gene, CDR1 is SGHRS and CDR2 is YFSETQ. This CDR3 has 16 residues. CDR3 in amino acids: CASSLGGTGRSYEQYF. The CDR3 DNA reads TGCGCCAGCAGCTTGGGCGGGACAGGGAGATCCTACGAGCAGTACTTC. Full variable domain (remainder filled in from reference TRBV5-1 and TRBJ2-7): KAGVTQTPRYLIKTRGQQVTLSCSPISGHRSVSWYQQTPGQGLQFLFEYFSETQRNKGNFPGRFSGRQFSNSRSEMNVSTLELGDSALYLCASSLGGTGRSYEQYFGPGTRLTVT.

The chain is built from TRBV20-1 and TRBJ1-1; D may be TRBD1 (6 bases). The CDR3 totals 12 residues. V was shortened by 6 bases and J by 4 bases, with 12 bases between the two germline ends. Germline loops: CDR1 DFQATT, CDR2 SNEGSKA (reference sequence). The CDR3 DNA reads TGCAGTGCCCACGACAGGAGCACTGAAGCTTTCTTT. Its protein product is CSAHDRSTEAFF.

The chain has TRBV24-1 and TRBJ1-2; D remains unclear. CDR1 and CDR2 (germline): KGHDR, SFDVKD. CDR3 length equals 12 residues. Trimming took 4 bases from V and 5 from J, leaving 7 bases between them. The CDR3 DNA reads TGTGCCACCAGTGACGGGAGGTATGGCTACACCTTC. Its translation is CATSDGRYGYTF.

The chain couples TRBV9 to TRBJ2-2; 12 nucleotides agree with TRBD1. The CDR3 covers 17 residues. J was trimmed by 5 bases and V by 5 bases; bases with no gene match: 10. From germline, CDR1 is SGDLS and CDR2 YYNGEE. DNA of the CDR3: TGTGCCAGCAGTTCCCCCGGGACAGGGGGCGCGACCGGGGAGCTGTTTTTT. Translation gives CASSSPGTGGATGELFF.

Only a few counts were recorded for this clonotype. The chain recombines TRBV4-1 with TRBJ2-6, with TRBD1 matching 8 bases. The CDR3 runs to 19 residues. The germline V gene encodes CDR1 MGHRA and CDR2 YSYEKL. The V gene end was trimmed by 4 bases and the J gene end by 1 base; junction bases not matched to a gene: 12. The CDR3 DNA reads as TGCGCCAGCAGCCCCCGGATAGAGCAGGGGGCGTCTGGGGCCAACGTCCTGACTTTC. Amino acids: CASSPRIEQGASGANVLTF.

There are a few counts of this clonotype. J is TRBJ1-5 and V is TRBV7-2; D is undetermined. Germline lookup yields CDR1 SGHTA and CDR2 FQGNSA. The ends were cut back, 5 bases at V and 4 bases at J, with 15 bases in the middle. This CDR3 contains 15 residues. The CDR3: CASSRYPDSNQPQHF. The CDR3 DNA follows: TGTGCCAGCAGCCGATACCCAGATAGTAATCAGCCCCAGCATTTT.

This clonotype was observed a few times. The gene calls are TRBV12-3 or TRBV12-4 and TRBJ2-7, with 12 bases identical to TRBD1. CDR3 size: 15 residues. The ends lost 6 bases at V and 3 bases at J; junction bases unmatched: 6. The CDR3 reads CASSLGTGGGYEQYF. The DNA of the CDR3 is TGTGCCAGCAGCCTAGGGACAGGGGGCGGCTACGAGCAGTACTTC.

The chain has TRBV5-1 and TRBJ1-1; possibly TRBD1 for D (5 bases). The germline V gene has CDR1 SGHRS and CDR2 YFSETQ. The CDR3 spans 13 residues. Trimming stripped 1 base from V and 5 bases from J, with 9 bases between. The CDR3 bases are TGCGCCAGCAGCTTGCTAGGGGAAACTGAAGCTTTCTTT. Protein product: CASSLLGETEAFF.

CDR3: CAISESEGRTNTGELFF. The CDR3 region has the DNA TGTGCCATCAGTGAGTCGGAGGGGAGGACCAACACCGGGGAGCTGTTTTTT. This chain links TRBV10-3 with TRBJ2-2; D may be TRBD2 (6 bases). Trimming shortened V by 0 bases and J by 2 bases, and 13 bases separated the two germline ends. The V gene's germline CDR1 is ENHRY and CDR2 SYGVKD. CDR3 length: 17 amino acids.

The chain employs TRBV6-1 and TRBJ1-1, with a possible D match to TRBD1 (5 bases). Trimming shortened V by 2 bases and J by 5 bases, and 15 bases separated the two germline ends. CDR3 length: 15 amino acids. Germline CDR1 is MNHNS and CDR2 is SASEGT. The CDR3 DNA sequence: TGTGCCAGCAGTGAAATTTCAGGGCCAGGGACTGAAGCTTTCTTT. It yields the protein CASSEISGPGTEAFF.

In its sample, this clonotype was seen a few times. The chain recombines TRBV5-6 with TRBJ1-2, with 8 bases that match TRBD1. Trimming removed 3 bases from V and 5 bases from J; junction bases left unmatched: 3. Germline CDR1 SGHDT, CDR2 YYEEEE. The CDR3 sequence is 13 residues long. CDR3 in amino acids: CASSSDRAYGYTF. The DNA for the CDR3 is TGTGCCAGCAGCTCGGACAGGGCTTATGGCTACACCTTC.

This clonotype was counted between two and nine times. The chain recombines TRBV7-2 with TRBJ2-5; 11 nucleotides align to TRBD1. The CDR3 length is 16 residues. Trimming cost V 5 bases and J 5 bases; bases outside gene matches: 10. Germline V gene data show CDR1 as SGHTA and CDR2 as FQGNSA. CDR3 loop: CASSVAWTGGFETQYF. The CDR3 DNA sequence: TGTGCCAGCAGCGTTGCGTGGACAGGGGGCTTTGAGACCCAGTACTTC.

In this sample, this clonotype turned up a few times. The rearrangement links TRBV7-9 to TRBJ2-3; D is unresolved. The CDR3 is 14 amino acids. V was pared by 6 bases and J by 5 bases, with 15 bases between. The germline V gene has CDR1 SEHNR and CDR2 FQNEAQ (reference sequence). CDR3 bases: TGTGCCAGCAGTCCACTTAAGGGTCTAGATACGCAGTATTTT. Amino acids: CASSPLKGLDTQYF.

The chain joins TRBV27 to TRBJ2-5; 11 bases align to TRBD1. The CDR3 loop spans 15 amino acids. The J segment lost 5 bases and the V segment lost 4 bases, leaving 6 bases of the junction unmatched. Germline V gene sequence: CDR1 MNHEY, CDR2 SMNVEV (reference sequence). The CDR3 DNA reads as TGTGCCAGCAGTTCGGGGACAGGGGGGTTCGAGACCCAGTACTTC. Encoded protein: CASSSGTGGFETQYF.

This clonotype was counted at least ten times. This sequence joins TRBV6-6 and TRBJ2-7; either TRBD1 or TRBD2 may fit D (5 bases each). This CDR3 region has 13 residues. Trimming took off 5 bases at V and 0 bases at J, with 8 bases between the two ends. Germline V gene lookup returns CDR1 MNHNY and CDR2 SVGAGI (reference sequence). This CDR3 is CASSRDGSYEQYV. For the CDR3, the DNA is TGTGCCAGCAGTCGGGACGGCTCCTACGAGCAGTACGTC.

This clonotype was detected only a few times. The chain uses TRBV20-1 and TRBJ2-1; the D is unclear. Germline V CDR1 and CDR2: DFQATT, SNEGSKA (reference sequence). Trimming cost V 0 bases and J 8 bases, with 23 bases left between them. This CDR3 region has 17 residues. The CDR3 coding sequence is TGCAGTGCTAGAGAGGTTGGAAGGTACGACTCGTGGGATGAGCAGTTCTTC. This sequence encodes CSAREVGRYDSWDEQFF.

This clonotype was counted between two and nine times. The CDR3 protein is CASSSGVSSYEQYV. For the CDR3, the DNA is TGTGCCAGCTCGTCCGGGGTTAGCTCCTACGAGCAGTACGTC. The chain joins TRBV18 to TRBJ2-7; a weak D match, TRBD2 (5 bases). Trimming took off 6 bases at V and 0 bases at J, with 12 bases between the two ends. This CDR3 is built from 14 residues. CDR1 and CDR2 (germline): KGHSH, LQKENI.